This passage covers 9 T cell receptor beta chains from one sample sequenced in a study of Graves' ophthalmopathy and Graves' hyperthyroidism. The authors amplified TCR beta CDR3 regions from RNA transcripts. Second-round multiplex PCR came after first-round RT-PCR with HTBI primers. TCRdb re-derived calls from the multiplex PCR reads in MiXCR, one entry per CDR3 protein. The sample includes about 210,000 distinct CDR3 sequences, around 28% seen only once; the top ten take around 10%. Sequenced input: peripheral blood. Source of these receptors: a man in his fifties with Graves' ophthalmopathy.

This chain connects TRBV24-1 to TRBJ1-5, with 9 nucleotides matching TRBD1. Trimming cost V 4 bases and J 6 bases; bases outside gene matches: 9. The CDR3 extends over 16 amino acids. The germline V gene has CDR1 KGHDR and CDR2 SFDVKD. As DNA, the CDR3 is TGTGCCACCAGTGAATCCGGGACAGGGATCATTCAGCCCCAGCATTTT. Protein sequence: CATSESGTGIIQPQHF.

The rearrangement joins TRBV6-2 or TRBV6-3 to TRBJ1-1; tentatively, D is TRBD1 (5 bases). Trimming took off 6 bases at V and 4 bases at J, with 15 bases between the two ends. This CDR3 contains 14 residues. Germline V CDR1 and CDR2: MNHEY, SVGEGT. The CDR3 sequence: CASRTYGRGTEAFF. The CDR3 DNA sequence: TGTGCCAGCAGGACGTACGGTAGGGGCACTGAAGCTTTCTTT.

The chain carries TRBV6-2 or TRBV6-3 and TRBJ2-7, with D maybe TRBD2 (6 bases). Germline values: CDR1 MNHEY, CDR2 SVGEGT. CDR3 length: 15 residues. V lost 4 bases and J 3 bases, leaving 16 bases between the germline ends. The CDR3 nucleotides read TGTGCCAGCAGTTCCCCCCGAGCGGACTACTACGAGCAGTACTTC. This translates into CASSSPRADYYEQYF.

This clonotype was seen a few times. This chain's CDR3 is CASSRDRGPGYTF. In DNA, the CDR3 is TGTGCCAGCAGTCGGGACAGGGGGCCTGGCTACACCTTC. The V gene is TRBV6-1, the J gene TRBJ1-2, with 12 nucleotides matching TRBD1. V was clipped by 5 bases and J by 7 bases; unmatched bases: 2. CDR1 is MNHNS, CDR2 SASEGT, per germline. The CDR3 is 13 amino acids.

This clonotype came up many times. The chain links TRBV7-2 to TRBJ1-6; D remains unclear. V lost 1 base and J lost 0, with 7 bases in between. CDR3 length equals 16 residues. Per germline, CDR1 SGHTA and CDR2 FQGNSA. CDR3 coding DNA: TGTGCCAGCAGCTTAGATGCTAGCTCCTATAATTCACCCCTCCACTTT. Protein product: CASSLDASSYNSPLHF.

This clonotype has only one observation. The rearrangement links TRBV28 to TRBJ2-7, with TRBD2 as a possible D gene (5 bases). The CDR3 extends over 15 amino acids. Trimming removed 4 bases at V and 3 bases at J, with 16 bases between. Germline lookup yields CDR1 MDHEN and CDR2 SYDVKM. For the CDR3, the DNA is TGTGCCAGCAGTTCCCGGACTCGTACCAACTACGAGCAGTACTTC. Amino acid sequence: CASSSRTRTNYEQYF.

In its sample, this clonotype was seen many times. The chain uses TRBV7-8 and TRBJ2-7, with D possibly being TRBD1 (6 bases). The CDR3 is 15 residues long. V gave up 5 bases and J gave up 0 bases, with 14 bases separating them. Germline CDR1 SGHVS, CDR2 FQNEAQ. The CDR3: CASSLTGSFSYEQYF. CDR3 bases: TGTGCCAGCAGCCTCACAGGGTCTTTCTCCTACGAGCAGTACTTC.

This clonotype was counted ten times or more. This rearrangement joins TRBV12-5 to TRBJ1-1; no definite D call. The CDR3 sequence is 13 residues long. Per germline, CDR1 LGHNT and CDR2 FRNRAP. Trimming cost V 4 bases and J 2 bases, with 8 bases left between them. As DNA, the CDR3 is TGTGCTAGTGGTTCCGCCGCCAACACTGAAGCTTTCTTT. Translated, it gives CASGSAANTEAFF.

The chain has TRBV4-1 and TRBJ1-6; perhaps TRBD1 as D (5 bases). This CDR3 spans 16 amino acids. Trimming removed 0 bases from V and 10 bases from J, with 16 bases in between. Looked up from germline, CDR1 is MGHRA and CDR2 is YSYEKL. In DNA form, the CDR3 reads TGCGCCAGCAGCCAAGAAGGGCGGCAGCGGGGCTCACCCCTCCACTTT. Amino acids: CASSQEGRQRGSPLHF.